The source of this T cell receptor beta chain is a study of cytomegalovirus exposure and HLA in healthy donors. Data came from immunoSEQ multiplex PCR; TCRdb stores just in-frame clones and leaves some out. The data show some 210,000 clones, approximately 82% seen once. As for this clone: Its antigen is unidentified. Germline and junction disagree at one end, which may indicate a read error.

Study results and limitations: Three CMV-associated chains were confirmed in vitro to be specific for CMV antigens.

Sequencing used PBMCs. The TCR comes from a woman between 18 and 29 years old in good health and CMV-seronegative.

The CDR3 region has the DNA TGTGCCAGCAGTCCCCAGCTAGCGGGAGAGTTCAATGATCAGTTCTTC. It specifies CASSPQLAGEFNDQFF. The chain uses TRBV2 and TRBJ2-1, with 10 bases that match TRBD2. CDR1 is SNHLY and CDR2 is FYNNEI in the germline V gene. This CDR3 comprises 16 residues. The full variable domain, with the rest looked up from reference TRBV2 and TRBJ2-1, is EPEVTQTPSHQVTQMGQEVILRCVPISNHLYFYWYRQILGQKVEFLVSFYNNEISEKSEIFDDQFSVERPDGSNFTLKIRSTKLEDSAMYFCASSPQLAGEFNDQFFGPGTRLTVL.